These 21 T cell receptor beta chains were sequenced from one sample in a study of blood T cell repertoires in COVID-19. Some clones are missing from TCRdb's copy, which holds only in-frame ones; the method was immunoSEQ multiplex PCR. The data show about 150,000 clones, about 86% seen once. Sequencing input: peripheral blood. The receptors shown here come from a man aged 65 to 85 with acute or convalescent COVID-19.

This clone was seen only a few times. The chain is built from TRBV28 and TRBJ2-7, with 11 bases lining up with TRBD2. V was clipped by 5 bases and J by 7 bases; unmatched bases: 10. Germline values: CDR1 MDHEN, CDR2 SYDVKM. The CDR3 is 15 amino acids. The CDR3 coding sequence is TGTGCCAGCAGTGTCACTAGCGGGAGACCGGTTGAGCAGTACTTC. Protein: CASSVTSGRPVEQYF.

V gene TRBV7-2 combines with J gene TRBJ2-1; D gene ambiguous. Germline V CDR1 and CDR2: SGHTA, FQGNSA. This CDR3 contains 13 residues. The V and J ends lost 2 bases and 3 bases respectively, with 5 bases between them. In DNA, the CDR3 is TGTGCCAGCAGCTTAAATCTCTACAATGAGCAGTTCTTC. It translates to CASSLNLYNEQFF.

In this sample, this clone turned up a few times. Other DNA sequences of this sample code for an identical CDR3. The chain is built from TRBV5-4 and TRBJ2-7; tentatively, D is TRBD1 (6 bases). CDR3 length: 12 amino acids. V lost 2 bases and J 4 bases, leaving 7 bases between the germline ends. Germline V gene lookup returns CDR1 SGHNT and CDR2 YYREEE (reference sequence). For the CDR3, the DNA is TGTGCCAGCAGCTTCCAGGGGTACGAGCAGTACTTC. It yields the protein CASSFQGYEQYF.

V gene TRBV5-1 combines with J gene TRBJ1-4; D might be TRBD1 (5 bases). Germline V gives CDR1 SGHRS, CDR2 YFSETQ. V dropped 2 bases and J dropped 0 bases, with 5 bases sitting between them. The CDR3 has 14 residues. CDR3 protein: CASSLGATNEKLFF. In nucleotides, the CDR3 is TGCGCCAGCAGCTTAGGGGCAACTAATGAAAAACTGTTTTTT.

This CDR3 reads CAISETGPYGYTF. In nucleotides, the CDR3 is TGTGCCATCAGTGAGACAGGGCCCTATGGCTACACCTTC. The chain recombines TRBV10-3 with TRBJ1-2, with D possibly being TRBD1 (6 bases). There are 13 residues in the CDR3. The V end was cut by 2 bases, the J end by 4 bases, with 8 bases between. CDR1 and CDR2 (germline): ENHRY, SYGVKD.

The chain links TRBV18 to TRBJ1-5; D uncertain. Trimming stripped 2 bases from V and 5 bases from J, with 10 bases between. Germline V gene lookup returns CDR1 KGHSH and CDR2 LQKENI. The CDR3 has 14 amino acids. The CDR3 spells CASSPSNEDQPQHF. The DNA of the CDR3 is TGTGCCAGCTCACCATCGAATGAGGATCAGCCCCAGCATTTT.

This rearrangement joins TRBV24-1 to TRBJ2-7; 9 nucleotides agree with TRBD1. This CDR3 spans 17 amino acids. The germline V gene has CDR1 KGHDR and CDR2 SFDVKD. Losses at the gene ends were 3 bases for V and 5 bases for J; bases not matched to a gene: 13. The CDR3 sequence is CATSDPRGTGKIHEQYF. CDR3 nucleotides: TGTGCCACCAGTGATCCGCGCGGGACAGGGAAGATCCACGAGCAGTACTTC.

The chain is built from TRBV27 and TRBJ2-7, with TRBD1 matching over 8 bases. This CDR3 spans 14 amino acids. After removal of 7 bases from V and 0 bases from J, the junction contained 5 bases not matched to a gene. Germline V CDR1 and CDR2: MNHEY, SMNVEV (reference sequence). Written as DNA, the CDR3 is TGTGCCAGCAAGACAGGGGTCAACTCCTACGAGCAGTACTTC. As protein: CASKTGVNSYEQYF.

The chain is built from TRBV6-5 and TRBJ1-1, with a tentative D call TRBD1 (5 bases). In germline, CDR1 is MNHEY, CDR2 SVGAGI. The CDR3 has 14 amino acids. V was cut by 6 bases and J by 1 base, with 12 bases left in between. The CDR3 DNA reads TGTGCCAGCAGCCATCCTCAGGGGAACACTGAAGCTTTCTTT. Encoded protein: CASSHPQGNTEAFF.

Comments on this clone: The sample contains more than one DNA sequence encoding this CDR3. This rearrangement joins TRBV19 to TRBJ1-1, with D possibly TRBD1 on 5 matching bases. The CDR3 is 13 amino acids. The V end was cut by 5 bases, the J end by 0 bases, with 7 bases between. Germline assignment: CDR1 LNHDA and CDR2 SQIVND (reference sequence). CDR3 protein: CASSATVNTEAFF. CDR3 DNA: TGTGCCAGTAGTGCGACAGTGAACACTGAAGCTTTCTTT. The whole variable domain, remainder taken from reference TRBV19 and TRBJ1-1, is DGGITQSPKYLFRKEGQNVTLSCEQNLNHDAMYWYRQDPGQGLRLIYYSQIVNDFQKGDIAEGYSVSREKKESFPLTVTSAQKNPTAFYLCASSATVNTEAFFGQGTRLTVV.

The chain has TRBV5-1 and TRBJ1-1; D unresolved. Germline loops: CDR1 SGHRS, CDR2 YFSETQ. The CDR3 has 15 amino acids. V was cut by 2 bases and J by 4 bases, with 15 bases left in between. The CDR3 is CASSFSGTPSTEAFF. CDR3 DNA sequence: TGCGCCAGCAGCTTCTCTGGCACACCCTCCACTGAAGCTTTCTTT.

The V gene is TRBV9, the J gene TRBJ2-3; 10 positions match TRBD2. This CDR3 is 17 amino acids long. From germline, CDR1 is SGDLS and CDR2 YYNGEE. The V gene end was trimmed by 4 bases and the J gene end by 0 bases; junction bases not matched to a gene: 8. The CDR3 DNA reads TGTGCCAGCAGCCCTCGGACTAGCGGCCAAAGCACAGATACGCAGTATTTT. This codes for CASSPRTSGQSTDTQYF.

The table lists this clone with a count of one. This chain connects TRBV6-1 to TRBJ2-1; 7 nucleotides line up with TRBD2. This CDR3 has 15 amino acids. Germline trimming cut 1 base from V and 4 bases from J; bases unmatched to any gene: 4. In germline, CDR1 is MNHNS, CDR2 SASEGT. The CDR3 reads CASSEVGGVYNEQFF. CDR3 in DNA: TGTGCCAGCAGTGAAGTGGGGGGGGTGTACAATGAGCAGTTCTTC.

The chain couples TRBV27 to TRBJ1-2, with D possibly matching TRBD1 (6 bases). This CDR3 spans 16 amino acids. Looked up from germline, CDR1 is MNHEY and CDR2 is SMNVEV (reference sequence). V lost 4 bases and J 7 bases, leaving 22 bases between the germline ends. This CDR3 is CASSYFGWGGAGGYTF. CDR3 DNA sequence: TGTGCCAGCAGTTATTTTGGTTGGGGGGGCGCGGGTGGCTACACCTTC.

CDR3 amino acids: CAISRTSGNEQFF. The CDR3 nucleotides are TGTGCCATCTCCAGGACTAGCGGCAATGAGCAGTTCTTC. This chain uses TRBV27 with TRBJ2-7; 10 bases line up with TRBD2. Judging by the DNA end, TRBJ2-1 fits better; the J call may be wrong. Germline V lookup: CDR1 MNHEY, CDR2 SMNVEV (reference sequence). The CDR3 consists of 13 residues.

The sample holds a few counts of this clone. The chain joins TRBV5-4 to TRBJ1-1; D is unresolved. Germline CDR1 is SGHNT and CDR2 is YYREEE (reference sequence). There are 16 residues in the CDR3. Trimming stripped 2 bases from V and 1 base from J, with 15 bases between. The CDR3 loop reads CASSFRTVSPNTEAFF. The DNA for the CDR3 is TGTGCCAGCAGCTTCCGCACAGTAAGCCCGAACACTGAAGCTTTCTTT. Combining the CDR3 with reference TRBV5-4 and TRBJ1-1 gives the whole variable domain ETGVTQSPTHLIKTRGQQVTLRCSSQSGHNTVSWYQQALGQGPQFIFQYYREEENGRGNFPPRFSGLQFPNYSSELNVNALELDDSALYLCASSFRTVSPNTEAFFGQGTRLTVV.

Only a few counts were recorded for this clone. The V call is TRBV7-2, the J call TRBJ1-5; no definite D call. The CDR3 is 14 amino acids. Trimming pared 1 base from V and 2 bases from J, leaving 6 bases between. Germline assignment: CDR1 SGHTA and CDR2 FQGNSA. The CDR3 nucleotides are TGTGCCAGCAGCTTAGACCAGGGCAATCAGCCCCAGCATTTT. This sequence encodes CASSLDQGNQPQHF.

This chain connects TRBV5-1 to TRBJ1-3; maybe TRBD1 (6 bases). The CDR3 is made up of 16 amino acids. Germline lookup yields CDR1 SGHRS and CDR2 YFSETQ. V was pared by 0 bases and J by 2 bases, with 12 bases between. The chain's CDR3 is CASSLALNRAGNTIYF. As DNA, the CDR3 is TGCGCCAGCAGCTTGGCCTTAAACAGGGCTGGAAACACCATATATTTT.

The chain couples TRBV15 to TRBJ2-7, with D unclear. The germline V gene has CDR1 LNHNV and CDR2 YYDKDF (reference sequence). The CDR3 consists of 12 residues. V dropped 1 base and J dropped 5 bases, with 6 bases sitting between them. The CDR3 region is CATSRGQDEQYF. Here the CDR3 DNA reads TGTGCCACCAGCAGAGGGCAGGACGAGCAGTACTTC.

The rearrangement links TRBV28 to TRBJ2-3, with 8 bases matching TRBD2. Per germline, CDR1 MDHEN and CDR2 SYDVKM. The CDR3 consists of 16 residues. The V and J ends lost 5 bases and 8 bases, in that order; junction bases with no gene match: 15. In DNA form, the CDR3 reads TGTGCCAGCAGTCCCGGAGGGCTTCTCCGGGGGGGTACGCAGTATTTT. This sequence encodes CASSPGGLLRGGTQYF.

The V and J genes are TRBV28 and TRBJ1-3, with D uncertain. Trimming cost V 6 bases and J 0 bases, with 6 bases left between them. This CDR3 has 13 amino acids. Germline CDR1 and CDR2: MDHEN and SYDVKM. The chain's CDR3 is CASRPNSGNTIYF. DNA of the CDR3: TGTGCCAGCAGGCCTAACTCTGGAAACACCATATATTTT.